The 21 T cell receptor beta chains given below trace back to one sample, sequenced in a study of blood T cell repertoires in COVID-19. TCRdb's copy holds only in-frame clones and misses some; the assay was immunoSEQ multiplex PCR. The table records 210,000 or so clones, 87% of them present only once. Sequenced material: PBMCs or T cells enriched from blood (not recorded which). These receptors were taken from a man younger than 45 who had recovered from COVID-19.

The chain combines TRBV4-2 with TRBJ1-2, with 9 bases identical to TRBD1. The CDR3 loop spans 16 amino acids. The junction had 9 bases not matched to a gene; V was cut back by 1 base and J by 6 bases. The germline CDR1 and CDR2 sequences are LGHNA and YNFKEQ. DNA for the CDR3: TGTGCCAGCAGCCAAGGCACCGGGACAGGGCCCCATGGCTACACCTTC. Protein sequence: CASSQGTGTGPHGYTF.

This CDR3 is CASSTTSGAYNEQFF. DNA of the CDR3: TGTGCCAGCAGCACGACTAGCGGGGCCTACAATGAGCAGTTCTTC. The chain couples TRBV7-2 to TRBJ2-1; 11 nucleotides match TRBD2. The CDR3 loop spans 15 amino acids. Germline trimming cut 5 bases from V and 2 bases from J; bases unmatched to any gene: 2. Germline V gives CDR1 SGHTA, CDR2 FQGNSA.

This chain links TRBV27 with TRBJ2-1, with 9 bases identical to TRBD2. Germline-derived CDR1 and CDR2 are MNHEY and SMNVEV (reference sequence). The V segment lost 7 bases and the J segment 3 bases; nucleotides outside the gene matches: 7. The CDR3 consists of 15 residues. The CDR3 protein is CASTRSGSFYNEQFF. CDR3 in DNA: TGTGCCAGCACGCGTAGCGGGAGCTTCTACAATGAGCAGTTCTTC.

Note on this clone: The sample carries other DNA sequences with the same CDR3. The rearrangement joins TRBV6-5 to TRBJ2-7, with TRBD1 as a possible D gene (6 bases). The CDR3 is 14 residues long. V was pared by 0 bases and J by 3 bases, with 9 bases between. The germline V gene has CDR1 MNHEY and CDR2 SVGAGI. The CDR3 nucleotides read TGTGCCAGCAGTTACTCGGCAGGGGTCTACGAGCAGTACTTC. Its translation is CASSYSAGVYEQYF.

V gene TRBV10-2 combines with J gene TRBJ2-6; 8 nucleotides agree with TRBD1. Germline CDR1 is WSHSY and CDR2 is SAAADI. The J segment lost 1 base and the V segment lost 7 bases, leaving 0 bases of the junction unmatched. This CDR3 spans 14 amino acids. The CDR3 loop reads CASNRGSGANVLTF. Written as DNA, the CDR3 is TGCGCCAGCAACAGGGGGTCTGGGGCCAACGTCCTGACTTTC.

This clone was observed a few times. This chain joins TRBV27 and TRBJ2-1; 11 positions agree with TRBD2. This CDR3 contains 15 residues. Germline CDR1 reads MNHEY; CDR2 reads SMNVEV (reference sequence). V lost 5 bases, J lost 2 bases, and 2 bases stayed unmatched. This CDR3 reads CASSPGLAAYNEQFF. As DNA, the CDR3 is TGTGCCAGCAGTCCGGGACTAGCGGCCTACAATGAGCAGTTCTTC.

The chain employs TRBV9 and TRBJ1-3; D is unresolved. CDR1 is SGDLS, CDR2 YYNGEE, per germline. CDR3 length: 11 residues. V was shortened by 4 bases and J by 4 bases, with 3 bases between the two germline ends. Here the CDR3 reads CASSLGNTIYF. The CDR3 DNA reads TGTGCCAGCAGCCTGGGAAACACCATATATTTT.

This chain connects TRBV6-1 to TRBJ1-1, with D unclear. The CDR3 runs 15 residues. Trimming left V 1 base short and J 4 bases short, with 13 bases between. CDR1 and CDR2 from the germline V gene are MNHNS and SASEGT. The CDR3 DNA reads TGTGCCAGCAGTGAAGGTGGAGGGTGGGGCACTGAAGCTTTCTTT. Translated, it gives CASSEGGGWGTEAFF.

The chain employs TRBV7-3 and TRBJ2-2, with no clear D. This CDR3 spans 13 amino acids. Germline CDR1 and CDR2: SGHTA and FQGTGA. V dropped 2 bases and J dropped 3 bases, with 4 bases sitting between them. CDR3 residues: CASSLSDTGELFF. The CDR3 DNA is TGTGCCAGCAGCTTATCAGACACCGGGGAGCTGTTTTTT.

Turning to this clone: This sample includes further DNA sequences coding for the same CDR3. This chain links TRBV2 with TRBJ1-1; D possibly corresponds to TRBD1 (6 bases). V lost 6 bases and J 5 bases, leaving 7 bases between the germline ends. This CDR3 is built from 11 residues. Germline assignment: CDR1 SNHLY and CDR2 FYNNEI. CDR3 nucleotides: TGTGCCAGCAGAAGGGGGACTGAAGCTTTCTTT. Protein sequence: CASRRGTEAFF.

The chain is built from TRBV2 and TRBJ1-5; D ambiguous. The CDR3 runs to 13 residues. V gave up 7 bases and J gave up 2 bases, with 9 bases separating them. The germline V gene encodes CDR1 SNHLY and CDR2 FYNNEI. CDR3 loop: CASNLEGNQPQHF. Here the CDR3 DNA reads TGTGCCAGCAATTTAGAGGGCAATCAGCCCCAGCATTTT.

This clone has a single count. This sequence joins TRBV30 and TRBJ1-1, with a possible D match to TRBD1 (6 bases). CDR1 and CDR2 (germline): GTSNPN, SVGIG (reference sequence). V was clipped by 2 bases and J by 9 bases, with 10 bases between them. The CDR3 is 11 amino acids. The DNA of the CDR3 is TGTGCCTGGAGTTTCACAGGGCAAGCTTTCTTT. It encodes CAWSFTGQAFF.

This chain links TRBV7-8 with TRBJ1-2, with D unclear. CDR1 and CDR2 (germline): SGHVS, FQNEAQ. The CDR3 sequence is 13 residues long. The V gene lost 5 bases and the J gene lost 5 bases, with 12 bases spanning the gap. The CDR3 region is CASSLGEGYGYTF. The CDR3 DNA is TGTGCCAGCAGCCTTGGGGAGGGATATGGCTACACCTTC.

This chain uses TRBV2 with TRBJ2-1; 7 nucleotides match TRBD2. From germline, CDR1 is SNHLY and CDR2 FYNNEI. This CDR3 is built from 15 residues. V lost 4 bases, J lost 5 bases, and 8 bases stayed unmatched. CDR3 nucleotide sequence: TGTGCCAGCAGTGTTCCACTAGCGAGTAACAATGAGCAGTTCTTC. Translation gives CASSVPLASNNEQFF.

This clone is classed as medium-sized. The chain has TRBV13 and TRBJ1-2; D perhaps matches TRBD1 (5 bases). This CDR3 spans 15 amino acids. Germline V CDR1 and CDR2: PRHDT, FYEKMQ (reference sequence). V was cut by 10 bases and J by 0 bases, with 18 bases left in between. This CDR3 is CATRKWGDSNYGYTF. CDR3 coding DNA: TGTGCCACCAGAAAGTGGGGGGACTCTAACTATGGCTACACCTTC.

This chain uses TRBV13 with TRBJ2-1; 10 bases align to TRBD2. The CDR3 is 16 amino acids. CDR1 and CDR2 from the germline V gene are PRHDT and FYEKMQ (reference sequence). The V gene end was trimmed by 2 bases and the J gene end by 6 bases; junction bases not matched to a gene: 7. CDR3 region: CASSLITSGGANEQFF. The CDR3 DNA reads TGTGCCAGCAGCTTAATAACCAGCGGGGGGGCCAATGAGCAGTTCTTC.

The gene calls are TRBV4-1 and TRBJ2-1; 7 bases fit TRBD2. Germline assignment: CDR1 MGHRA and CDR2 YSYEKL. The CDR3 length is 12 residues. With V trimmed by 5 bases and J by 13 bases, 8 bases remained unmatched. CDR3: CASSNLREGQFF. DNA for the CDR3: TGCGCCAGCAGCAACCTAAGGGAGGGCCAGTTCTTC.

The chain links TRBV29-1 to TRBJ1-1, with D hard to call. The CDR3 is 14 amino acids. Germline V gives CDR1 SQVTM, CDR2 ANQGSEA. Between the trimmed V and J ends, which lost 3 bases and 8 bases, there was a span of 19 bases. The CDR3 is CSVERMFEAREAFF. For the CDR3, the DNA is TGCAGCGTTGAGAGGATGTTCGAGGCGAGGGAAGCTTTCTTT.

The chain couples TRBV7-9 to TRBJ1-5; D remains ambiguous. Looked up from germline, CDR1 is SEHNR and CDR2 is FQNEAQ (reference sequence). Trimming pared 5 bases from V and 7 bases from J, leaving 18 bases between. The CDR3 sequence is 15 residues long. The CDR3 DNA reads TGTGCCAGCAGCCCACTACCTCTGGATTCCCAGCCCCAGCATTTT. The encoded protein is CASSPLPLDSQPQHF.

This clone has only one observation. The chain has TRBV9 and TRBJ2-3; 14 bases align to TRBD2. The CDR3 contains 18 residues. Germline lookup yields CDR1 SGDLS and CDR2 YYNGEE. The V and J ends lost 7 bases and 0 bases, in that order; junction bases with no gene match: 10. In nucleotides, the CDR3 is TGTGCCAGCCGCACAGGACTAGCGGGGGGACCTAGCACAGATACGCAGTATTTT. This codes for CASRTGLAGGPSTDTQYF.

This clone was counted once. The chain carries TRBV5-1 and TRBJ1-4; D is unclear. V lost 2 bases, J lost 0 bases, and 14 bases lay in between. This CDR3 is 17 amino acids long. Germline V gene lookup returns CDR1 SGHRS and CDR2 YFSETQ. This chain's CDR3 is CASSLTSGSSTNEKLFF. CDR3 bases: TGCGCCAGCAGCTTAACCTCGGGGTCATCAACTAATGAAAAACTGTTTTTT.